The clone carrying this TCR beta chain was found once. CDR1 and CDR2 (germline): SGHNT, YYREEE (reference sequence). V shed 1 base and J 5 bases; nucleotides not matched to a gene: 7. The CDR3 loop spans 15 amino acids. The sample belongs to a study of CD8 T cells in Susac syndrome. Study-level information: Sequencing included Susac syndrome patients, roughly six of them with active disease and roughly eight in remission. Treatment at blood withdrawal was none, corticosteroids, or intravenous immunoglobulin alone in Susac syndrome patients.

RNA amounts of roughly 0.45 to 1 ug underwent reverse transcription with random hexamers. TCR beta CDR3 was amplified by immunoSEQ covering 54 Vbeta and 13 Jbeta. TCRdb fed the immunoSEQ multiplex PCR reads into MiXCR, producing one record per CDR3 protein. The sample holds roughly 80,000 distinct CDR3 sequences, roughly 91% seen once. Sample: CD4+ T cells from PBMCs. The chain has TRBV5-4 and TRBJ2-5; 8 bases fit TRBD1. The clonotype originates from a human donor with Susac syndrome. The CDR3 DNA follows: TGTGCCAGCAGCTTGCCGGGGACAGGATCGGAGACCCAGTACTTC. This sequence encodes CASSLPGTGSETQYF.